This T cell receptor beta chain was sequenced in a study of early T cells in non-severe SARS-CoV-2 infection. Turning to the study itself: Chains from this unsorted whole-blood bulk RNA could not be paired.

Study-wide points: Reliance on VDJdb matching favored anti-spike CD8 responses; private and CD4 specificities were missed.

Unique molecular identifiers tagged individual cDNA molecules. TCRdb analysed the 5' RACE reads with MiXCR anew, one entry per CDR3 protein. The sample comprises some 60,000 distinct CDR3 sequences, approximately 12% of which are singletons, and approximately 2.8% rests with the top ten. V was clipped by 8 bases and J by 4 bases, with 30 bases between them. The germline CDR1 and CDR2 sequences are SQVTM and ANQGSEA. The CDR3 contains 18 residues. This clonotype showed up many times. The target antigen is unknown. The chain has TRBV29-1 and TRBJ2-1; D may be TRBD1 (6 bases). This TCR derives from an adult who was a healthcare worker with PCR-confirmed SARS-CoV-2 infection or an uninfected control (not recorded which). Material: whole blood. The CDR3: CSSSTRVGLPRGYNEQFF. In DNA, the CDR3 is TGCAGCTCATCCACAAGAGTGGGGCTCCCAAGGGGGTACAATGAGCAGTTCTTC.